Below, 6 T cell receptor beta chains from the same sample are listed, as sequenced in a study of Ad26.COV2.S vaccination and SARS-CoV-2 variants. TCRdb keeps only in-frame clones here, not all; method: immunoSEQ multiplex PCR. In the table there are 350,000 to 450,000 clones, about nine tenths of which are singletons. Treatment reported: 19 received Ad26.COV2.S at low or high dose, single or two shots; 5 received placebo; per-sample allocation not given. Sampling happened 63 days after the first vaccine or placebo injection. This specimen was peripheral blood, taken in a trial of Ad26.COV2.S vaccine versus placebo. Receptor source: a person aged 18-60 years who received the Ad26.COV2.S COVID-19 vaccine or a placebo.

The rearrangement joins TRBV5-6 to TRBJ2-2; D is possibly TRBD1 (5 bases). This CDR3 contains 17 residues. The V gene's germline CDR1 is SGHDT and CDR2 YYEEEE. The V end was cut by 1 base, the J end by 5 bases, with 18 bases between. This CDR3 is CASSLWQGIFRTGELFF. As DNA, the CDR3 is TGTGCCAGCAGCTTGTGGCAGGGTATTTTCAGAACCGGGGAGCTGTTTTTT.

The chain uses TRBV6-5 and TRBJ2-7; TRBD1 might be the D (6 bases). Looked up from germline, CDR1 is MNHEY and CDR2 is SVGAGI. The V and J ends lost 6 bases and 2 bases respectively, with 8 bases between them. CDR3 length equals 12 residues. CDR3 sequence (DNA): TGTGCCAGCAGGGCAGGGGCCTACGAGCAGTACTTC. Encoded protein: CASRAGAYEQYF.

This chain connects TRBV5-8 to TRBJ2-3; the D gene could be TRBD1 or TRBD2 (6 bases each). CDR3 length: 15 residues. CDR1 is SGHTS and CDR2 is YDEGEE in the germline V gene. Trimming shortened V by 4 bases and J by 1 base, and 13 bases separated the two germline ends. As DNA, the CDR3 is TGTGCCAGCAGCCCAACAAGGGGGGGCACAGATACGCAGTATTTT. Encoded protein: CASSPTRGGTDTQYF.

The V gene is TRBV4-1, the J gene TRBJ2-5; 9 positions agree with TRBD1. This CDR3 region has 16 residues. CDR1 is MGHRA, CDR2 YSYEKL, per germline. Trimming cost V 0 bases and J 1 base; bases outside gene matches: 3. CDR3 amino acids: CASSQEPTGGQETQYF. CDR3 DNA: TGCGCCAGCAGCCAAGAACCGACAGGGGGCCAAGAGACCCAGTACTTC.

The chain couples TRBV27 to TRBJ2-7; the D gene is possibly TRBD1 (8 bases). The V end was cut by 4 bases, the J end by 4 bases, with 29 bases between. CDR1 MNHEY and CDR2 SMNVEV come from the germline V gene (reference sequence). The CDR3 runs to 19 residues. CDR3 nucleotide sequence: TGTGCCAGCAGTTCCTCAAAAGGACAGGTCATACAGGGGGGGTACGAGCAGTACTTC. Its protein is CASSSSKGQVIQGGYEQYF.

This clone was observed once. The V call is TRBV2, the J call TRBJ2-7; D is unresolved. V shed 10 bases and J shed 3 bases, with 25 bases lying between them. The CDR3 is 16 amino acids. CDR1 is SNHLY and CDR2 is FYNNEI in the germline V gene. CDR3 loop: CAIKREVVVPYYEQYF. For the CDR3, the DNA is TGTGCCATCAAGCGAGAGGTTGTGGTGCCGTACTACGAGCAGTACTTC. The entire variable domain, with the rest obtained from reference TRBV2 and TRBJ2-7, is as follows: EPEVTQTPSHQVTQMGQEVILRCVPISNHLYFYWYRQILGQKVEFLVSFYNNEISEKSEIFDDQFSVERPDGSNFTLKIRSTKLEDSAMYFCAIKREVVVPYYEQYFGPGTRLTVT.